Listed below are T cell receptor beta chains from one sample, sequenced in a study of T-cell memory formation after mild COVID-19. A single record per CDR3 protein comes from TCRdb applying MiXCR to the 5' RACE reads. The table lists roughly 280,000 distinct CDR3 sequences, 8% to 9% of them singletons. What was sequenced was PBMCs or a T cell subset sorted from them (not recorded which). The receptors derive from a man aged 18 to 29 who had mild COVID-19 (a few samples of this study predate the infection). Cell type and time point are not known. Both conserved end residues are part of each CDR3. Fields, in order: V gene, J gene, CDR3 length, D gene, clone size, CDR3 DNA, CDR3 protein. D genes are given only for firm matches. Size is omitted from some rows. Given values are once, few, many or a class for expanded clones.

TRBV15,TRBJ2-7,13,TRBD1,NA,TGTGCCACCAGCACGAACAGGGGCGGCGAGCAGTACTTC,CATSTNRGGEQYF
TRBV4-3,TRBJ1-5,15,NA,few,TGCGCCAGCAGTCCCACGTCGAGCGGTCGGCAGCCCCAGCATTTT,CASSPTSSGRQPQHF
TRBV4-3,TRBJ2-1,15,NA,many,TGCGCCAGCAGCCAAGAGCCGCAGGGCCACAATGAGCAGTTCTTC,CASSQEPQGHNEQFF
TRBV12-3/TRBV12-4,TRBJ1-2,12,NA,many,TGTGCCAGCAGTTTCAGAGTACCCCCCTACACCTTC,CASSFRVPPYTF
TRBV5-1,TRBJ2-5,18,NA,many,TGCGCCAGCAGCTACCCAACTCGACGACGGGCGTGGCAAGAGACCCAGTACTTC,CASSYPTRRRAWQETQYF
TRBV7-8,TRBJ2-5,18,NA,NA,TGTGCCAGCAGCTTATTAACGTTCGGAGGGGTTCGGAAAGAGACCCAGTACTTC,CASSLLTFGGVRKETQYF
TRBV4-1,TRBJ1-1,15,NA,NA,TGCGCCAGCAGCCAGAGTTCCCAGGGAAGCACTGAAGCTTTCTTT,CASSQSSQGSTEAFF
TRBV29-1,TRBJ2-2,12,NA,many,TGCAGCACGTCCGGGGGCACCGGGGAGCTGTTTTTT,CSTSGGTGELFF
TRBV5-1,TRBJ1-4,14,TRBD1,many,TGCGCCAGCAGACCGGGACAGTTAAATGAAAAACTGTTTTTT,CASRPGQLNEKLFF
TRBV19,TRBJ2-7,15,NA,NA,TGTGCCAGTAGTATTGTGGCAGGGGAGGGCTACGAGCAGTACTTC,CASSIVAGEGYEQYF
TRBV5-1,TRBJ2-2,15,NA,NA,TGCGCCAGCAGCTACGGACAGAGGAACACCGGGGAGCTGTTTTTT,CASSYGQRNTGELFF
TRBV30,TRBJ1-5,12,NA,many,TGTGCCTGGAGTGCCCCTGGGGGGCCCCAGCATTTT,CAWSAPGGPQHF
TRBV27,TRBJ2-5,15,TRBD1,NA,TGTGCCAGCAGCGTTTGGGACAGGGGGCGAGAGACCCAGTACTTC,CASSVWDRGRETQYF
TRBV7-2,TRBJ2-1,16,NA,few,TGTGCCAGCAGCTTAGGGGTGGGCCGCTCCTACAATGAGCAGTTCTTC,CASSLGVGRSYNEQFF
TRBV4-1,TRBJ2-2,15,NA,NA,TGCGCCAGCAGCCCAGGGACGTGGAACACCGGGGAGCTGTTTTTT,CASSPGTWNTGELFF
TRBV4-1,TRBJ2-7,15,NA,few,TGCGCCAGCAGCCAAGGGGCAGGTGACTATTACGAGCAGTACTTC,CASSQGAGDYYEQYF
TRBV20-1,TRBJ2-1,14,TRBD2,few,TGCAGTGCTTTTCTAGCGGGGGTCTACAATGAGCAGTTCTTC,CSAFLAGVYNEQFF
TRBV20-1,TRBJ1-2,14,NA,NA,TGCAGTGCTAGCGCCGTTTCAGGGGCGTATGGCTACACCTTC,CSASAVSGAYGYTF
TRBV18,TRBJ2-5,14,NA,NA,TGTGCCAGCTCACCTAGACAGGTCCAAGAGACCCAGTACTTC,CASSPRQVQETQYF